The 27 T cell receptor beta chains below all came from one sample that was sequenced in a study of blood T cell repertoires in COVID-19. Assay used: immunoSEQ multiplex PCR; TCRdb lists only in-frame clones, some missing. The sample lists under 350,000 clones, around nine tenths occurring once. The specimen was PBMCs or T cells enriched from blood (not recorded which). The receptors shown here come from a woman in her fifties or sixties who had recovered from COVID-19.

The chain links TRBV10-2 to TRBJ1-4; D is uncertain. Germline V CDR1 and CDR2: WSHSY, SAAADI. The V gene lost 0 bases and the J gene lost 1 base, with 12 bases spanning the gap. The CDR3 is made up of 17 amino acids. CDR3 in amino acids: CASSESGRGGTNEKLFF. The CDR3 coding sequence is TGCGCCAGCAGTGAGTCAGGCCGGGGAGGAACTAATGAAAAACTGTTTTTT.

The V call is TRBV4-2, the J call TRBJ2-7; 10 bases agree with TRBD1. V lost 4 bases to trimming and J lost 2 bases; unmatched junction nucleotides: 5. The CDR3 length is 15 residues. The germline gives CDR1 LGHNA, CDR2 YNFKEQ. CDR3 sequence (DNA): TGTGCCAGCAGCCCACCCGACAGGGGGCCCTACGAGCAGTACTTC. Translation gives CASSPPDRGPYEQYF.

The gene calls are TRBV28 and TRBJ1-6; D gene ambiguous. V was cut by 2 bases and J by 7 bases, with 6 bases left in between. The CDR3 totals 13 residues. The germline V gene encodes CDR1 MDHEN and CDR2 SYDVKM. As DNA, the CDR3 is TGTGCCAGCAGTTTACTAGAGAATTCACCCCTCCACTTT. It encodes CASSLLENSPLHF.

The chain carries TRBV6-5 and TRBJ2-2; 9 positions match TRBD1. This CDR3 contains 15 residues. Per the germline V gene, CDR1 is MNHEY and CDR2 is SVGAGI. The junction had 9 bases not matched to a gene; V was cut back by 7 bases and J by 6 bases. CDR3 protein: CASTVRTGDPGELFF. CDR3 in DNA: TGTGCCAGCACCGTCCGGACAGGGGACCCCGGGGAGCTGTTTTTT.

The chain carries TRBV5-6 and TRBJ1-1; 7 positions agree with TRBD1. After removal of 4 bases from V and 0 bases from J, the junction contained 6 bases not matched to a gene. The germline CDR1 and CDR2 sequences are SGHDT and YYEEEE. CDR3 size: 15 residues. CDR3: CASSDTGEMNTEAFF. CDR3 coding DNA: TGTGCCAGCAGCGATACAGGGGAAATGAACACTGAAGCTTTCTTT.

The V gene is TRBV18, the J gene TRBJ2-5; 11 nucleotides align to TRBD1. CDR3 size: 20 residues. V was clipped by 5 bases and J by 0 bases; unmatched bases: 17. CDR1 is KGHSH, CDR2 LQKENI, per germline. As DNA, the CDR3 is TGTGCCAGCTCATCTCGTCTTCGGACAGGGGGCAATCGGTACCAAGAGACCCAGTACTTC. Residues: CASSSRLRTGGNRYQETQYF.

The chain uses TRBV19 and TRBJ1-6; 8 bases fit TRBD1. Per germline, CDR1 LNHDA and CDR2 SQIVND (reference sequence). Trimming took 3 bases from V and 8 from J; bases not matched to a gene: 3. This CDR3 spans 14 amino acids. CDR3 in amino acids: CASSIQGADSPLHF. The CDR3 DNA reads TGTGCCAGTAGTATCCAGGGGGCGGATTCACCCCTCCACTTT.

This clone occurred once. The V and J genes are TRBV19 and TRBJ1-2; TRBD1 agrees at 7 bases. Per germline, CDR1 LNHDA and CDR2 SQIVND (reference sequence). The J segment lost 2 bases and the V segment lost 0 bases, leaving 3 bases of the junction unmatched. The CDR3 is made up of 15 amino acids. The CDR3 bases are TGTGCCAGTAGTATAGATCTACAGGGGAACTATGGCTACACCTTC. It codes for CASSIDLQGNYGYTF.

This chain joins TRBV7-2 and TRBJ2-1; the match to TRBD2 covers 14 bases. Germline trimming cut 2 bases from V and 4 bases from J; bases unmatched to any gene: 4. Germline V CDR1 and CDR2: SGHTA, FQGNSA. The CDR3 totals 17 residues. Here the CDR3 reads CASSLRLAGGKYNEQFF. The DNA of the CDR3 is TGTGCCAGCAGCTTAAGACTAGCGGGGGGGAAATACAATGAGCAGTTCTTC.

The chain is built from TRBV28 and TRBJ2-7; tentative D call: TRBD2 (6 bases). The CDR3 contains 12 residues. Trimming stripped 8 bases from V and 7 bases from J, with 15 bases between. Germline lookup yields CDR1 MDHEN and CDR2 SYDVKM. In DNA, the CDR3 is TGTGCCAGCGGACTACAGGCGCGGGAGCAGTACTTC. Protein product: CASGLQAREQYF.

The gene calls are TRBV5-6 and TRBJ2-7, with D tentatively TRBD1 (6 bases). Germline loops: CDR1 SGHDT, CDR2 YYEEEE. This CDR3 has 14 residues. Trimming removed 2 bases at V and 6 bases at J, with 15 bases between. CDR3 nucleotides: TGTGCCAGCAGCTTATCCTGGGGGCCCGTCGAGCAGTACTTC. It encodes CASSLSWGPVEQYF. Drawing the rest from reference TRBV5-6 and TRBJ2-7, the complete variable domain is DAGVTQSPTHLIKTRGQQVTLRCSPKSGHDTVSWYQQALGQGPQFIFQYYEEEERQRGNFPDRFSGHQFPNYSSELNVNALLLGDSALYLCASSLSWGPVEQYFGPGTRLTVT.

This CDR3 is CASSRGLAGHEQYF. The CDR3, as DNA: TGTGCCAGCAGCCGAGGACTAGCGGGACACGAGCAGTACTTC. The chain uses TRBV3-1 (or the pseudogene TRBV3-2) and TRBJ2-7; 12 bases line up with TRBD2. The germline gives CDR1 LGHDT, CDR2 YNNKEL (reference sequence). V dropped 4 bases and J dropped 5; count of bases not matched to a gene: 3. This CDR3 spans 14 amino acids.

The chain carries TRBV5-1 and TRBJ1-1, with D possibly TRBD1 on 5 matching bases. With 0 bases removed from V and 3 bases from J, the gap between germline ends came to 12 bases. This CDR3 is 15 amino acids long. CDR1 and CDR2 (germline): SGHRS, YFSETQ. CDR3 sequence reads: CASSLVGREDTEAFF. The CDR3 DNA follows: TGCGCCAGCAGCTTGGTGGGCAGGGAGGACACTGAAGCTTTCTTT.

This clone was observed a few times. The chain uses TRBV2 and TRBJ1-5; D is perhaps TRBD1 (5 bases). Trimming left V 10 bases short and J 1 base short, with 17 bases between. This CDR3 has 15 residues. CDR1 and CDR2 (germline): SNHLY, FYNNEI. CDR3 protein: CAKGRQGGSNQPQHF. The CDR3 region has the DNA TGTGCCAAAGGAAGGCAGGGAGGGAGCAATCAGCCCCAGCATTTT. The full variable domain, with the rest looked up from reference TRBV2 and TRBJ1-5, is EPEVTQTPSHQVTQMGQEVILRCVPISNHLYFYWYRQILGQKVEFLVSFYNNEISEKSEIFDDQFSVERPDGSNFTLKIRSTKLEDSAMYFCAKGRQGGSNQPQHFGDGTRLSIL.

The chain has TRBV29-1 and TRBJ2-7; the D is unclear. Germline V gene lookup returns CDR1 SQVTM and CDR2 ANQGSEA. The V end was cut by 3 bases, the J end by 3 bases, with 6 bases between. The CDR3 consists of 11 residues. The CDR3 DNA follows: TGCAGCGTTGACAGTAACTACGAGCAGTACTTC. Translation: CSVDSNYEQYF.

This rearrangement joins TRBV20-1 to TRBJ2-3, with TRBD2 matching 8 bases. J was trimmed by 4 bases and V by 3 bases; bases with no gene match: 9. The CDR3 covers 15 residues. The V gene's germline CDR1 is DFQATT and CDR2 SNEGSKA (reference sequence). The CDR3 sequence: CSASSQAGAADTQYF. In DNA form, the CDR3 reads TGCAGTGCTAGTTCCCAAGCGGGGGCCGCAGATACGCAGTATTTT.

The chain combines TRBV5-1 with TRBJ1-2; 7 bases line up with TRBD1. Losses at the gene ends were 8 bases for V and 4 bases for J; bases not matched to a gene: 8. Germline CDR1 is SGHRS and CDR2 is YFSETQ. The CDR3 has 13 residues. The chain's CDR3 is CARTQGPPYGYTF. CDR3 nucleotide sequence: TGCGCCAGAACACAGGGGCCTCCCTATGGCTACACCTTC. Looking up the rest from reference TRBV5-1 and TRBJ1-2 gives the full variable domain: KAGVTQTPRYLIKTRGQQVTLSCSPISGHRSVSWYQQTPGQGLQFLFEYFSETQRNKGNFPGRFSGRQFSNSRSEMNVSTLELGDSALYLCARTQGPPYGYTFGSGTRLTVV.

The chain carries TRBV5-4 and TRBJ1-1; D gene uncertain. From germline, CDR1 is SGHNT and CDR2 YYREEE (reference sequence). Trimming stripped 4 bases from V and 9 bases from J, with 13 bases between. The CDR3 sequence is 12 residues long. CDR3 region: CASSPRENQAFF. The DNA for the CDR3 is TGTGCCAGCAGCCCCCGAGAGAACCAAGCTTTCTTT.

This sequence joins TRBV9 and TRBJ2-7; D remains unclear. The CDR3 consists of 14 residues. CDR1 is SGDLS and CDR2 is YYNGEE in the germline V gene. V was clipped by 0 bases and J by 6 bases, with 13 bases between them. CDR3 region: CASSVGNSRGEQYF. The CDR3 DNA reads TGTGCCAGCAGCGTAGGAAATTCGAGAGGCGAGCAGTACTTC. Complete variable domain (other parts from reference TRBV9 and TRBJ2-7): DSGVTQTPKHLITATGQRVTLRCSPRSGDLSVYWYQQSLDQGLQFLIQYYNGEERAKGNILERFSAQQFPDLHSELNLSSLELGDSALYFCASSVGNSRGEQYFGPGTRLTVT.

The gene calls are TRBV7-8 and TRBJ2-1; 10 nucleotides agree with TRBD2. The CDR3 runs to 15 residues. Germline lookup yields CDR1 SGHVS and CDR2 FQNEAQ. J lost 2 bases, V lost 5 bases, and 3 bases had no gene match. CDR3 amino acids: CASSQGLAAYNEQFF. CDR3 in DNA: TGTGCCAGCAGCCAAGGACTAGCGGCCTACAATGAGCAGTTCTTC.

CDR3 sequence reads: CASSSQVAIDTQYF. The CDR3 nucleotides read TGTGCCAGCAGCTCCCAGGTCGCAATAGATACGCAGTATTTT. The gene calls are TRBV5-4 and TRBJ2-3; D gene ambiguous. V was cut by 3 bases and J by 5 bases, with 13 bases left in between. This CDR3 contains 14 residues. CDR1 is SGHNT and CDR2 is YYREEE in the germline V gene (reference sequence).

The DNA for the CDR3 is TGTGCCAGCAGCCCGCGGGGCGGAACTGAAGCTTTCTTT. It specifies CASSPRGGTEAFF. This sequence joins TRBV11-3 and TRBJ1-1, with D tentatively TRBD1 (5 bases). Trimming cost V 5 bases and J 5 bases, with 12 bases left between them. The CDR3 is 13 amino acids. Germline V gene data show CDR1 as SGHNT and CDR2 as YENEEA.

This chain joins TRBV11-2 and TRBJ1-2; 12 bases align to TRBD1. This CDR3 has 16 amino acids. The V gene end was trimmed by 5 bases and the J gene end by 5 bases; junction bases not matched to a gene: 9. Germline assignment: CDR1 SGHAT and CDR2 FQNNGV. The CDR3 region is CASSLAGTGGRYGYTF. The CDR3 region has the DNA TGTGCCAGCAGCCTCGCAGGGACAGGGGGCCGTTATGGCTACACCTTC. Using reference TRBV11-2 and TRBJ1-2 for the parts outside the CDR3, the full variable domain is EAGVAQSPRYKIIEKRQSVAFWCNPISGHATLYWYQQILGQGPKLLIQFQNNGVVDDSQLPKDRFSAERLKGVDSTLKIQPAKLEDSAVYLCASSLAGTGGRYGYTFGSGTRLTVV.

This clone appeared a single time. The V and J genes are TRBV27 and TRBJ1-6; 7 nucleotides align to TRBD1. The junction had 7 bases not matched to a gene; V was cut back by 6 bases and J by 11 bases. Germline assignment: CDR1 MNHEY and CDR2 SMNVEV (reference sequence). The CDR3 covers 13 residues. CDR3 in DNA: TGTGCCAGCAGGTTTACCGACAGGGCACCCCTCCACTTT. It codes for CASRFTDRAPLHF.

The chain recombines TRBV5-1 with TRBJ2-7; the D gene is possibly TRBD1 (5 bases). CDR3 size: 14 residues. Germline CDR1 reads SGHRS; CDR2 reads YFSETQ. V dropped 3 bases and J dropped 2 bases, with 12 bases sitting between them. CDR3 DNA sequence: TGCGCCAGCAGCTCCGGACAAAACACCTACGAGCAGTACTTC. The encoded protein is CASSSGQNTYEQYF.

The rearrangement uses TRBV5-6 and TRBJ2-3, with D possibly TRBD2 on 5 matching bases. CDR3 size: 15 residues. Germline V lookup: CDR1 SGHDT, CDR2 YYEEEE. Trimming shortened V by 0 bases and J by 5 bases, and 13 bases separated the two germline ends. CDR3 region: CASSLGRILQDTQYF. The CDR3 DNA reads TGTGCCAGCAGCTTGGGGAGGATCCTCCAAGATACGCAGTATTTT.

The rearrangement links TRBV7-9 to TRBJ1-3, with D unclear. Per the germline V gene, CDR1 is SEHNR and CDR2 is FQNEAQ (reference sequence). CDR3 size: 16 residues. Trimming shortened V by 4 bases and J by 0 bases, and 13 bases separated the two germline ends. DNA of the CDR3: TGTGCCAGCAGCTCCTCGACACGGCCCTCTGGAAACACCATATATTTT. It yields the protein CASSSSTRPSGNTIYF.